This T cell receptor (beta chain) is drawn from a study of blood T cell repertoires in COVID-19. Study information: There were acute and convalescent COVID-19 samples, and they came from the United States, Italy and Spain. PBMCs, B-cell-depleted T cells, or T cells provided the cDNA or gDNA that made up the material.

The authors' processing: The assay estimated nucleated cells by amplifying reference gene primers. Method: immunoSEQ multiplex PCR; TCRdb's copy keeps in-frame clones and lacks some. For V, J and clone size, that table is used; D and trimming come from the DNA. The sample records 300,000 to 350,000 clones, around 87% being singletons. The V and J ends lost 6 bases and 6 bases respectively, with 21 bases between them. The CDR3 consists of 15 residues. The germline gives CDR1 SGHVS, CDR2 FQNEAQ. The chain uses TRBV7-8 and TRBJ2-7; possible D gene TRBD1, 7 bases. Sequenced sample: peripheral blood. This receptor was identified in a man aged 18 to 29 with active or convalescent COVID-19. The CDR3 DNA reads as TGTGCCAGCAGTTACGGGAGACAGGGCTCGTTCGAGCAGTACTTC. Amino acids: CASSYGRQGSFEQYF.